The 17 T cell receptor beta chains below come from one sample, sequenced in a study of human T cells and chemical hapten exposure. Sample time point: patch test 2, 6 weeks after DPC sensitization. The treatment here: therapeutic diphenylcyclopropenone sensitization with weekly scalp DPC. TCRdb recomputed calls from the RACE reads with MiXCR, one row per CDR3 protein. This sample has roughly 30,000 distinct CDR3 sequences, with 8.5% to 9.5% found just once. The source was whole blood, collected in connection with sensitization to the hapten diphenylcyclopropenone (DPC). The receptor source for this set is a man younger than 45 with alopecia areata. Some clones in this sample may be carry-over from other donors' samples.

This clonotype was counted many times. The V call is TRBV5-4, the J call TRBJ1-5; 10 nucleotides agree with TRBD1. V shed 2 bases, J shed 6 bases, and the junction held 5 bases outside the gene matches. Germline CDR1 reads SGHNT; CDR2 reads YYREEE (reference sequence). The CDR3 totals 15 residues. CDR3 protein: CASSFRQGAGQPQHF. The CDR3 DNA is TGTGCCAGCAGCTTCCGACAGGGGGCGGGTCAGCCCCAGCATTTT.

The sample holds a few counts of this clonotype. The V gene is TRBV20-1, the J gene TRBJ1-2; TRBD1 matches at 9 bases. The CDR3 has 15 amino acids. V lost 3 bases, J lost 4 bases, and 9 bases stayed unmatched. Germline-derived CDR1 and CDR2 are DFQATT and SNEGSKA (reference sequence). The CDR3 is CSASLKGQGLYGYTF. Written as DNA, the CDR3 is TGCAGTGCTAGTCTCAAAGGACAGGGGCTCTATGGCTACACCTTC.

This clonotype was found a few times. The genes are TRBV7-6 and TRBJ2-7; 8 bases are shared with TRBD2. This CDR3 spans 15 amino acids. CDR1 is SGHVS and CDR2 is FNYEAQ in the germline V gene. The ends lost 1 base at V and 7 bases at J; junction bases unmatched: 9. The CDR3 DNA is TGTGCCAGCAGCTTAGAGGGACTAGGAGTAGGAGAGCAGTACTTC. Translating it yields CASSLEGLGVGEQYF.

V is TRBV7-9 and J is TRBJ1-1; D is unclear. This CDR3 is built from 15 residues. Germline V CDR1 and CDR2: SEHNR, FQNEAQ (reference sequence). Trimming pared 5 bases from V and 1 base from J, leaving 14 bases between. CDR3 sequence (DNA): TGTGCCAGCAGCCCCGCCCTAAAAGGGAACACTGAAGCTTTCTTT. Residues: CASSPALKGNTEAFF.

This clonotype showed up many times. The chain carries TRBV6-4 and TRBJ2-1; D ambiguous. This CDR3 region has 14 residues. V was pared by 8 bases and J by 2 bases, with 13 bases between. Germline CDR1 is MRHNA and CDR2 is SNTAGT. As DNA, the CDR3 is TGTGCCAGCTCCAGCACCCCTACCTACAATGAGCAGTTCTTC. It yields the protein CASSSTPTYNEQFF.

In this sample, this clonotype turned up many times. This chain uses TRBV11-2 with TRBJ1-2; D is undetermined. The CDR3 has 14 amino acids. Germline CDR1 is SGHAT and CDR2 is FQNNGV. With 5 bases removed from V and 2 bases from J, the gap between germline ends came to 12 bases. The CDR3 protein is CASSLTEANYGYTF. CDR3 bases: TGTGCCAGCAGCCTCACAGAAGCGAACTATGGCTACACCTTC.

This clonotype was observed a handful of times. The CDR3 protein is CASSESPWGDEQFF. The CDR3 DNA follows: TGTGCCAGCAGTGAATCCCCTTGGGGGGATGAGCAGTTCTTC. This chain joins TRBV6-1 and TRBJ2-1, with a weak D call TRBD2 (6 bases). The CDR3 contains 14 residues. Trimming removed 2 bases at V and 8 bases at J, with 13 bases between. The germline V gene encodes CDR1 MNHNS and CDR2 SASEGT.

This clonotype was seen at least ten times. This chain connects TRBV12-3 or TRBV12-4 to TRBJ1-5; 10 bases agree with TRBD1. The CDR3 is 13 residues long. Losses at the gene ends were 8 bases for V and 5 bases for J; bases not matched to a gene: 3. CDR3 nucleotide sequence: TGTGCCAGCGGACAGGGGGGGGATCAGCCCCAGCATTTT. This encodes CASGQGGDQPQHF.

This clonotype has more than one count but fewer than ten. The CDR3 sequence is CASSFDPGLATVLLETQYF. CDR3 DNA sequence: TGCGCCAGCAGCTTCGACCCGGGACTAGCGACTGTCCTTCTGGAGACCCAGTACTTC. The genes are TRBV5-1 and TRBJ2-5; TRBD2 agrees at 10 bases. Germline assignment: CDR1 SGHRS and CDR2 YFSETQ. The CDR3 extends over 19 amino acids. J was trimmed by 5 bases and V by 2 bases; bases with no gene match: 18.

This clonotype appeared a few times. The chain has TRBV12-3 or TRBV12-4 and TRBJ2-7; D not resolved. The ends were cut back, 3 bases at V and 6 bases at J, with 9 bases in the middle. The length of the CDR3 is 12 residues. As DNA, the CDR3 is TGTGCCAGCAGTTTCTCTCTCCTCGAGCAGTACTTC. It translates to CASSFSLLEQYF.

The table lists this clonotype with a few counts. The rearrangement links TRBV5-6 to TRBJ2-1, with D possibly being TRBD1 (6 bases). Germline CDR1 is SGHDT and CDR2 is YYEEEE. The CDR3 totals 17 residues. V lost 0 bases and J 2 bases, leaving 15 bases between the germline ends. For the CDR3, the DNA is TGTGCCAGCAGCTTGGTGGGGTTCCGGACAGCCTACAATGAGCAGTTCTTC. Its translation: CASSLVGFRTAYNEQFF.

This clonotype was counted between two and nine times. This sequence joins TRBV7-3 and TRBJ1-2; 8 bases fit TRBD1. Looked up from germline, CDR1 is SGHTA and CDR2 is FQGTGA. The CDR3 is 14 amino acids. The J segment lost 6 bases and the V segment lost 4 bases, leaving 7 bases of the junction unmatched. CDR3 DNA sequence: TGTGCCAGCAGCTCACTGGACAGGGTGGATGGCTACACCTTC. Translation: CASSSLDRVDGYTF. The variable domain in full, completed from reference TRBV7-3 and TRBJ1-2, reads GAGVSQTPSNKVTEKGKYVELRCDPISGHTALYWYRQSLGQGPEFLIYFQGTGAADDSGLPNDRFFAVRPEGSVSTLKIQRTERGDSAVYLCASSSLDRVDGYTFGSGTRLTVV.

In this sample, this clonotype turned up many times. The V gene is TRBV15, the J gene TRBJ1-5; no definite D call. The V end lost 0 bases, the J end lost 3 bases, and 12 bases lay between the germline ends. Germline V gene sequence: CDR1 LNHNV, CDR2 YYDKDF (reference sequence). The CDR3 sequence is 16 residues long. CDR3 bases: TGTGCCACCAGCAGAGATAACGTTCGGGTCAATCAGCCCCAGCATTTT. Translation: CATSRDNVRVNQPQHF.

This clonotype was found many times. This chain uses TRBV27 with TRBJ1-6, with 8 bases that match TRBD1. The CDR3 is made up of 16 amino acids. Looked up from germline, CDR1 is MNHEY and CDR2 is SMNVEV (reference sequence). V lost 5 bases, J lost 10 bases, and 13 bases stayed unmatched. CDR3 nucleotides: TGTGCCAGCAGTCGACAGGGACAGGCCCAAGGATCACCCCTCCACTTT. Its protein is CASSRQGQAQGSPLHF.

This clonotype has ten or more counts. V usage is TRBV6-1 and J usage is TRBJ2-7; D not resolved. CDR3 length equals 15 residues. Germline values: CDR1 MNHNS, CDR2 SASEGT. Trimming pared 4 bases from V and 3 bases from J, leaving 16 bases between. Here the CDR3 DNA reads TGTGCCAGCAGTGGGTCTTGGACGGCAGGCTACGAGCAGTACTTC. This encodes CASSGSWTAGYEQYF.

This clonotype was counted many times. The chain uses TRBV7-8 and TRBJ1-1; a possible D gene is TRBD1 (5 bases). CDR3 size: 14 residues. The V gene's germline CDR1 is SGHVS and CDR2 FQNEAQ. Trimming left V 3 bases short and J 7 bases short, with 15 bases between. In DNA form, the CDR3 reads TGTGCCAGCAGCTTGAGGTCGCAGGGCAGTGAAGCTTTCTTT. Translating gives CASSLRSQGSEAFF. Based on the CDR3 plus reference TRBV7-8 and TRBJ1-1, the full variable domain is GAGVSQSPRYKVAKRGQDVALRCDPISGHVSLFWYQQALGQGPEFLTYFQNEAQLDKSGLPSDRFFAERPEGSVSTLKIQRTQQEDSAVYLCASSLRSQGSEAFFGQGTRLTVV.

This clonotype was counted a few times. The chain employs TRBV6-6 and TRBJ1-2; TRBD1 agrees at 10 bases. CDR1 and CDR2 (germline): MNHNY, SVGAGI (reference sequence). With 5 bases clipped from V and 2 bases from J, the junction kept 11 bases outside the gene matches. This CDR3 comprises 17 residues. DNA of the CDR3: TGTGCCAGCAGTCCGCTGACAGGGGGCGCAGAAAACTATGGCTACACCTTC. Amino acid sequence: CASSPLTGGAENYGYTF.